The rows below give T cell receptor beta chains drawn from one sample of a study of cytomegalovirus exposure and HLA in healthy donors. Only in-frame clones appear in the TCRdb table, and some are missing; sequencing was by immunoSEQ multiplex PCR. The data contain under 250,000 clones, roughly 78% of them singletons. Sequencing input: PBMCs. The receptors come from a boy younger than 18 in good health and CMV-seronegative. CDR3s include the opening cysteine and the closing phenylalanine or tryptophan.

>TRBV5-4
CASSLGRDTLNTEAFF
>TRBV5-1
CASSLRDRGYEQYF
>TRBV11-3
CASSSLADLTTQYF
>TRBV4-2
CASSQEAARRSEQYF
>TRBV27
CASRGLTDTQYF
>TRBV4-2
CASSQDRFNEQYF
>TRBV5-1
CASSFQATAEAFF
>TRBV7-9
CASIEVDRAYTGELFF
>TRBV7-9
CASSSNPGEMWNSPLHF
>TRBV6-5
CASRGTGEVAEAFF
>TRBV4-1
CASSQDGGRFGQGTYGYTF
>TRBV18
CASSPSPLSSYNSPLHF
>TRBV2
CASSEALRGRFNYGYTF
>TRBV29-1
CSVDGSRRTPGGYTF
>TRBV9
CASSVAKTFHSGANVLTF
>TRBV11-3
CASSFPWRETSYEQYF
>TRBV2
CASRKGGLGNEKLFF
>TRBV11-2
CASSHTQNTEAFF
>TRBV7-8
CASSLGTQGAYNEQFF
>TRBV2
CASLGVYGYTF